These 19 T cell receptor beta chains share one sample of origin, sequenced in a study of blood T cell repertoires in COVID-19. Sequencing was performed with immunoSEQ multiplex PCR; in TCRdb, only in-frame clones are kept and a portion is missing. The data show around 100,000 clones, 87% seen once. The sequencing input was peripheral blood. The receptors here all came from a man aged 25-45 years in a cohort sampled during active COVID-19.

The chain uses TRBV7-8 and TRBJ1-4, with D possibly matching TRBD1 (5 bases). CDR3 length equals 15 residues. The germline V gene encodes CDR1 SGHVS and CDR2 FQNEAQ. The V gene lost 2 bases and the J gene lost 8 bases, with 15 bases spanning the gap. The CDR3 bases are TGTGCCAGCAGCTTACTCTCGGTTCCAGGGGAAAAACTGTTTTTT. It codes for CASSLLSVPGEKLFF.

The chain carries TRBV29-1 and TRBJ1-1; D uncertain. The V and J ends lost 2 bases and 0 bases respectively, with 10 bases between them. CDR3 length equals 14 residues. Germline V lookup: CDR1 SQVTM, CDR2 ANQGSEA. Here the CDR3 reads CSVERGRVNTEAFF. Here the CDR3 DNA reads TGCAGCGTTGAACGCGGGAGGGTGAACACTGAAGCTTTCTTT.

The chain couples TRBV28 to TRBJ1-5, with a weak D call TRBD1 (6 bases). This CDR3 region has 14 residues. Trimming stripped 5 bases from V and 12 bases from J, with 20 bases between. Germline loops: CDR1 MDHEN, CDR2 SYDVKM. The CDR3 sequence is CASSPEGQSTRQHF. CDR3 DNA: TGTGCCAGCAGTCCCGAAGGACAGTCGACTCGCCAGCATTTT.

The V and J genes are TRBV10-3 and TRBJ1-5, with TRBD1 as a possible D gene (5 bases). V lost 10 bases, J lost 1 base, and 11 bases lay in between. CDR1 ENHRY and CDR2 SYGVKD come from the germline V gene. The CDR3 totals 13 residues. CDR3: CATQGPSNQPQHF. CDR3 sequence (DNA): TGTGCCACCCAGGGCCCCAGCAATCAGCCCCAGCATTTT.

The V gene is TRBV7-9, the J gene TRBJ1-2, with 10 bases matching TRBD1. This CDR3 is 15 amino acids long. V lost 4 bases to trimming and J lost 6 bases; unmatched junction nucleotides: 8. The germline gives CDR1 SEHNR, CDR2 FQNEAQ (reference sequence). The CDR3 loop reads CASSSGDRGRNGYTF. The CDR3 DNA is TGTGCCAGCAGCTCCGGGGACAGGGGACGGAATGGCTACACCTTC.

The chain combines TRBV6-5 with TRBJ1-6; no clear D. The germline V gene has CDR1 MNHEY and CDR2 SVGAGI. CDR3 size: 13 residues. V lost 5 bases to trimming and J lost 8 bases, with 10 bases between them. Written as DNA, the CDR3 is TGTGCCAGCAGTCGCGGGCACGATTCACCCCTCCACTTT. Protein product: CASSRGHDSPLHF.

The chain carries TRBV6-6 and TRBJ1-2; D is perhaps TRBD1 (6 bases). Germline loops: CDR1 MNHNY, CDR2 SVGAGI (reference sequence). There are 13 residues in the CDR3. V was clipped by 2 bases and J by 7 bases, with 11 bases between them. CDR3: CASSYLQGGGYTF. The CDR3 bases are TGTGCCAGCAGTTACCTACAGGGTGGTGGCTACACCTTC.

This clone is a singleton in its sample. The rearrangement links TRBV11-2 to TRBJ1-3, with 8 bases aligning to TRBD1. Germline CDR1 reads SGHAT; CDR2 reads FQNNGV. Trimming took 1 base from V and 16 from J; bases not matched to a gene: 15. This CDR3 contains 15 residues. The CDR3 DNA reads as TGTGCCAGCAGCTTAGGGTACGGGACAGGCTACGGCGGCTATTTT. This gives the protein CASSLGYGTGYGGYF.

The chain joins TRBV7-9 to TRBJ2-7, with TRBD1 identical over 8 bases. The length of the CDR3 is 15 residues. Germline V gene data show CDR1 as SEHNR and CDR2 as FQNEAQ (reference sequence). J gave up 0 bases and V 5 bases, and 6 bases lay outside the gene matches. CDR3 bases: TGTGCCAGCAGCAAAACAGGGGGTCCCTCCTACGAGCAGTACTTC. It translates to CASSKTGGPSYEQYF.

This clone was picked up one time. The V call is TRBV5-6, the J call TRBJ2-6; D call uncertain. V was cut by 0 bases and J by 0 bases, with 10 bases left in between. Per the germline V gene, CDR1 is SGHDT and CDR2 is YYEEEE. The CDR3 spans 17 residues. CDR3 DNA: TGTGCCAGCAGCTTGGTAAGACAAAGCTCTGGGGCCAACGTCCTGACTTTC. Its protein product is CASSLVRQSSGANVLTF.

The chain recombines TRBV29-1 with TRBJ2-1; 9 positions agree with TRBD1. J gave up 7 bases and V 6 bases, and 7 bases lay outside the gene matches. This CDR3 contains 13 residues. Germline V gene data show CDR1 as SQVTM and CDR2 as ANQGSEA. CDR3 DNA sequence: TGCAGCGTACAGGGGGCGCCGAATAATGAGCAGTTCTTC. Protein product: CSVQGAPNNEQFF.

The CDR3 is CASSLDQGIGQPQHF. In nucleotides, the CDR3 is TGTGCCAGCAGCTTGGATCAGGGGATAGGTCAGCCCCAGCATTTT. The V and J genes are TRBV5-5 and TRBJ1-5; TRBD1 is a possible D gene (6 bases). Trimming pared 0 bases from V and 6 bases from J, leaving 13 bases between. The CDR3 is made up of 15 amino acids. Germline loops: CDR1 SGHKS, CDR2 YYEKEE (reference sequence).

CDR3 in amino acids: CASSYDGSGTASGNTIYF. DNA for the CDR3: TGTGCCAGCAGCTATGATGGCTCCGGGACAGCTTCTGGAAACACCATATATTTT. V usage is TRBV5-8 and J usage is TRBJ1-3, with 7 bases aligning to TRBD1. J gave up 1 base and V 3 bases, and 13 bases lay outside the gene matches. Germline V gene lookup returns CDR1 SGHTS and CDR2 YDEGEE. This CDR3 comprises 18 residues.

The chain joins TRBV6-1 to TRBJ1-2, with D uncertain. CDR1 and CDR2 from the germline V gene are MNHNS and SASEGT. CDR3 length: 20 amino acids. V shed 1 base and J shed 4 bases, with 28 bases lying between them. For the CDR3, the DNA is TGTGCCAGCAGTGAAGAAAGGACGAACCTAGTGTCCCGCGGGAGCTATGGCTACACCTTC. The encoded protein is CASSEERTNLVSRGSYGYTF.

This sequence joins TRBV29-1 and TRBJ2-7, with D possibly matching TRBD1 (5 bases). Trimming left V 4 bases short and J 0 bases short, with 10 bases between. The CDR3 runs 13 residues. Per the germline V gene, CDR1 is SQVTM and CDR2 is ANQGSEA. CDR3 in amino acids: CSVAGHLSYEQYF. CDR3 bases: TGCAGCGTTGCCGGACACCTCTCCTACGAGCAGTACTTC.

The genes are TRBV19 and TRBJ2-7; maybe TRBD2 (5 bases). V was shortened by 2 bases and J by 4 bases, with 12 bases between the two germline ends. Germline assignment: CDR1 LNHDA and CDR2 SQIVND (reference sequence). The CDR3 loop spans 14 amino acids. The CDR3 coding sequence is TGTGCCAGTAGTATAAGTTTTCCGGGATACGAGCAGTACTTC. Protein sequence: CASSISFPGYEQYF.

This clone was recorded a few times. CDR3 region: CASSNLLGSNQPQHF. CDR3 nucleotide sequence: TGTGCCAGTAGTAATCTTCTCGGTAGCAATCAGCCCCAGCATTTT. The V and J genes are TRBV19 and TRBJ1-5; the D is unclear. Trimming pared 4 bases from V and 0 bases from J, leaving 10 bases between. The CDR3 totals 15 residues. Germline V gene lookup returns CDR1 LNHDA and CDR2 SQIVND (reference sequence).

This clone was recorded only once. The chain has TRBV3-1 (or the pseudogene TRBV3-2) and TRBJ1-5; no firm D call. CDR1 is LGHDT, CDR2 YNNKEL, per germline (reference sequence). The CDR3 covers 14 residues. V lost 3 bases and J 7 bases, leaving 13 bases between the germline ends. CDR3 nucleotide sequence: TGTGCCAGCAGCCACCTTTTTGGAGGGCAGCCCCAGCATTTT. Amino acid sequence: CASSHLFGGQPQHF.

This chain links TRBV4-3 with TRBJ2-6; 8 bases line up with TRBD2. V was pared by 0 bases and J by 9 bases, with 7 bases of the junction left unmatched. Germline CDR1 reads LGHNA; CDR2 reads YSLEER. This CDR3 contains 16 residues. CDR3 protein: CASSQELASGSNVLTF. CDR3 sequence (DNA): TGCGCCAGCAGCCAAGAACTTGCCAGCGGGAGCAACGTCCTGACTTTC.